The T cell receptor beta chain described here comes from a study of blood T cell repertoires in COVID-19. Background on the study: PBMCs, B-cell-depleted T cells, or T cells provided the cDNA or gDNA that made up the material.

TCRdb's table, derived via immunoSEQ multiplex PCR, lists solely in-frame clones and lacks some. The sample consists of about 120,000 clones, roughly 84% of them appearing once. The germline CDR1 and CDR2 sequences are SGHTA and FQGNSA. Trimming pared 1 base from V and 9 bases from J, leaving 16 bases between. This CDR3 region has 15 residues. The sequenced material came from peripheral blood. This TCR was sampled from a woman between 40 and 50 years old with acute or convalescent COVID-19. The genes are TRBV7-2 and TRBJ2-1, with D maybe TRBD2 (6 bases). The CDR3 region is CASSLVGGESGEQFF. The CDR3 DNA sequence: TGTGCCAGCAGCTTAGTAGGAGGGGAATCGGGTGAGCAGTTCTTC. Supplemented by reference TRBV7-2 and TRBJ2-1, the full variable domain reads GAGVSQSPSNKVTEKGKDVELRCDPISGHTALYWYRQSLGQGLEFLIYFQGNSAPDKSGLPSDRFSAERTGGSVSTLTIQRTQQEDSAVYLCASSLVGGESGEQFFGPGTRLTVL.